Each of the 5 T cell receptor beta chains below was sequenced from the same sample in a study of blood T cells in healthy people across ages. Combining a sample-barcoded 5' primer with a J-beta primer mix, a second PCR ran for roughly 7 to 11 cycles. One entry per CDR3 protein results from TCRdb running MiXCR on the 5' RACE reads. This table has a few hundred thousand distinct CDR3 sequences, roughly 29% appearing once. Sequenced: blood. The receptors were sampled from a woman aged 70-85 years in good health.

This clonotype was recorded many times. The chain is built from TRBV14 and TRBJ1-4; D is unclear. The germline CDR1 and CDR2 sequences are SGHDN and FVKESK. V dropped 1 base and J dropped 5 bases, with 14 bases sitting between them. CDR3 length: 16 residues. The chain's CDR3 is CASSQGGPGYNEKLFF. CDR3 bases: TGTGCCAGCAGCCAAGGCGGACCGGGGTACAATGAAAAACTGTTTTTT. The full variable domain, rest sourced from reference TRBV14 and TRBJ1-4, is EAGVTQFPSHSVIEKGQTVTLRCDPISGHDNLYWYRRVMGKEIKFLLHFVKESKQDESGMPNNRFLAERTGGTYSTLKVQPAELEDSGVYFCASSQGGPGYNEKLFFGSGTQLSVL.

This clonotype came up a few times. The chain is built from TRBV20-1 and TRBJ2-1; D uncertain. Germline V gene data show CDR1 as DFQATT and CDR2 as SNEGSKA (reference sequence). V was clipped by 1 base and J by 5 bases, with 15 bases between them. The CDR3 loop spans 15 amino acids. The CDR3, as DNA: TGCAGTGCTAGAGGGGTCCAGCGCTTAAACAATGAGCAGTTCTTC. Translated: CSARGVQRLNNEQFF.

The DNA for the CDR3 is TGTGCCAGCAGCTTAGGGGCAGAGACGGAAGCTTTCTTT. Its translation is CASSLGAETEAFF. The chain recombines TRBV7-9 with TRBJ1-1; unclear D gene. The germline gives CDR1 SEHNR, CDR2 FQNEAQ (reference sequence). V was clipped by 1 base and J by 8 bases, with 11 bases between them. The CDR3 has 13 residues.

V and J are TRBV28 and TRBJ2-7; TRBD1 is a possible D gene (8 bases). The V gene lost 6 bases and the J gene lost 2 bases, with 20 bases spanning the gap. This CDR3 comprises 16 residues. Germline V gene data show CDR1 as MDHEN and CDR2 as SYDVKM. In DNA form, the CDR3 reads TGTGCCAGCAGAATCGACAGGGGCAGCGGGGCCTACGAGCAGTACTTC. Encoded protein: CASRIDRGSGAYEQYF.

The chain links TRBV20-1 to TRBJ1-1; D may be TRBD1 (5 bases). CDR3 length: 14 amino acids. Germline lookup yields CDR1 DFQATT and CDR2 SNEGSKA (reference sequence). Trimming took off 4 bases at V and 12 bases at J, with 24 bases between the two ends. CDR3 sequence (DNA): TGCAGTGCTACTATTCACCCCGACAGCCCAGAACCTTTCTTT. It codes for CSATIHPDSPEPFF.